This entry is about one T cell receptor beta chain. Its specificity is not known. The sample belongs to a study of graft-versus-host responses after intestinal transplantation. Whole-study context: Each transplant was multivisceral, liver-intestinal, or isolated intestinal. All of the recipients had induction that used anti-thymocyte globulin, then tacrolimus and steroids for three to four years. Study-level results: Investigators detected GvH clones in recipient marrow, with some emerging earlier in ileum or blood. Early post-transplant HvG declines showed an association with peak circulating GvH clone levels.

Per germline, CDR1 SGHDN and CDR2 FVKESK. V lost 0 bases, J lost 8 bases, and 9 bases stayed unmatched. The CDR3 consists of 16 residues. Using immunoSEQ multiplex PCR, the repertoire was profiled, and TCRdb retains in-frame clones only, with some absent. Of 100,000 or so clones listed, 90% to 95% are singletons. The genes are TRBV14 and TRBJ2-1; 8 positions agree with TRBD2. The sample in question was unstimulated CD8+ T cells sorted from spleen or lymph node cells, obtained before transplant. This clonotype was sampled from a human donor who was the organ donor for an intestinal transplant. The CDR3 loop reads CASSQDRGGPLYEQFF. The CDR3 DNA sequence: TGTGCCAGCAGCCAAGACCGGGGGGGGCCACTATATGAGCAGTTCTTC.